This entry lists 11 T cell receptor beta chains sequenced from one sample in a study of blood T cell repertoires in COVID-19. The assay was immunoSEQ multiplex PCR, and TCRdb's table has in-frame clones only and misses some. The table includes 200,000 to 300,000 clones, roughly 87% detected once. The specimen was peripheral blood. These TCRs come from a human donor in a cohort sampled during active COVID-19.

J is TRBJ2-7 and V is TRBV7-7, with a weak D call TRBD1 (6 bases). The CDR3 is made up of 15 amino acids. CDR1 is SSHAT, CDR2 FNYEAQ, per germline (reference sequence). The ends were cut back, 0 bases at V and 0 bases at J, with 9 bases in the middle. The CDR3 nucleotides read TGTGCCAGCAGCTTAGCAGGGGGTGACTCCTACGAGCAGTACTTC. It encodes CASSLAGGDSYEQYF. The full variable domain, its missing parts supplied by reference TRBV7-7 and TRBJ2-7, is GAGVSQSPRYKVTKRGQDVTLRCDPISSHATLYWYQQALGQGPEFLTYFNYEAQPDKSGLPSDRFSAERPEGSISTLTIQRTEQRDSAMYRCASSLAGGDSYEQYFGPGTRLTVT.

CDR3: CASSLRQGQNTGELFF. The CDR3 nucleotides read TGCGCCAGCAGCTTGAGACAGGGCCAGAACACCGGGGAGCTGTTTTTT. The genes are TRBV5-1 and TRBJ2-2, with 7 nucleotides matching TRBD1. V trimming: 1 base; J trimming: 1 base; junction bases outside the gene matches: 4. Germline assignment: CDR1 SGHRS and CDR2 YFSETQ. The CDR3 consists of 16 residues.

The chain recombines TRBV19 with TRBJ1-1; TRBD1 matches 7 bases. This CDR3 has 16 amino acids. V lost 1 base to trimming and J lost 1 base; unmatched junction nucleotides: 6. Germline V gene sequence: CDR1 LNHDA, CDR2 SQIVND (reference sequence). The CDR3 region has the DNA TGTGCCAGTAGTATAGGACAGGGCCGGGGGAACACTGAAGCTTTCTTT. Translation gives CASSIGQGRGNTEAFF.

This sequence joins TRBV19 and TRBJ1-2; D is perhaps TRBD1 (6 bases). Germline assignment: CDR1 LNHDA and CDR2 SQIVND (reference sequence). V lost 5 bases and J lost 9, with 16 bases in between. The CDR3 spans 13 residues. The CDR3 DNA follows: TGTGCCAGTAGTTCGGAGCGGGACACGAGCTACACCTTC. It codes for CASSSERDTSYTF. Complete variable domain (other parts from reference TRBV19 and TRBJ1-2): DGGITQSPKYLFRKEGQNVTLSCEQNLNHDAMYWYRQDPGQGLRLIYYSQIVNDFQKGDIAEGYSVSREKKESFPLTVTSAQKNPTAFYLCASSSERDTSYTFGSGTRLTVV.

This clone was seen more than once but under ten times. The chain couples TRBV5-6 to TRBJ1-2, with 9 bases matching TRBD1. Trimming removed 4 bases from V and 6 bases from J; junction bases left unmatched: 7. There are 14 residues in the CDR3. Germline values: CDR1 SGHDT, CDR2 YYEEEE. CDR3 in amino acids: CASSGQGKANGYTF. The CDR3 nucleotides read TGTGCCAGCAGCGGACAGGGGAAGGCGAATGGCTACACCTTC.

The chain joins TRBV19 to TRBJ2-1; 8 positions agree with TRBD2. In germline, CDR1 is LNHDA, CDR2 SQIVND (reference sequence). The length of the CDR3 is 15 residues. After removal of 6 bases from V and 7 bases from J, the junction contained 11 bases not matched to a gene. The CDR3 spells CASSISEASGNEQFF. CDR3 DNA sequence: TGTGCCAGTAGCATCTCGGAGGCTAGCGGGAATGAGCAGTTCTTC.

The V and J genes are TRBV5-4 and TRBJ1-1; perhaps TRBD1 as D (6 bases). This CDR3 is built from 16 residues. Trimming removed 0 bases from V and 4 bases from J, with 16 bases in between. Germline V gene data show CDR1 as SGHNT and CDR2 as YYREEE (reference sequence). Here the CDR3 DNA reads TGTGCCAGCAGCTTGGGGGAGGGGGGTTTCCGCACTGAAGCTTTCTTT. Protein product: CASSLGEGGFRTEAFF. Based on the CDR3 plus reference TRBV5-4 and TRBJ1-1, the full variable domain is ETGVTQSPTHLIKTRGQQVTLRCSSQSGHNTVSWYQQALGQGPQFIFQYYREEENGRGNFPPRFSGLQFPNYSSELNVNALELDDSALYLCASSLGEGGFRTEAFFGQGTRLTVV.

The chain recombines TRBV9 with TRBJ1-1; D possibly corresponds to TRBD1 (6 bases). This CDR3 is 15 amino acids long. The germline V gene has CDR1 SGDLS and CDR2 YYNGEE. The germline V and J ends were trimmed by 2 bases and 10 bases, with 21 bases remaining between them. CDR3 region: CASSVHRAGLEGAFF. DNA of the CDR3: TGTGCCAGCAGCGTCCACAGGGCCGGATTAGAAGGAGCTTTCTTT.

The V call is TRBV6-4, the J call TRBJ1-2; the D is unclear. Per germline, CDR1 MRHNA and CDR2 SNTAGT. V was clipped by 6 bases and J by 4 bases, with 15 bases between them. The CDR3 has 14 amino acids. The CDR3: CASRKRDAIYGYTF. The CDR3 DNA is TGTGCCAGCAGGAAGAGAGATGCTATCTATGGCTACACCTTC.

This rearrangement joins TRBV4-3 to TRBJ1-4, with TRBD1 identical over 9 bases. From germline, CDR1 is LGHNA and CDR2 YSLEER. Losses at the gene ends were 4 bases for V and 3 bases for J; bases not matched to a gene: 15. CDR3 length equals 19 residues. The CDR3 here is CASSRLHPGTGPPNEKLFF. CDR3 coding DNA: TGCGCCAGCAGCCGGCTTCACCCCGGGACAGGGCCACCTAATGAAAAACTGTTTTTT.

The CDR3 DNA reads as TGTGCCAGCAGCGTAGCTCTGTACGGAGCCTACGAGCAGTACTTC. Translation: CASSVALYGAYEQYF. The chain links TRBV9 to TRBJ2-7; D not certain. Trimming cost V 0 bases and J 2 bases, with 12 bases left between them. The germline gives CDR1 SGDLS, CDR2 YYNGEE. There are 15 residues in the CDR3.